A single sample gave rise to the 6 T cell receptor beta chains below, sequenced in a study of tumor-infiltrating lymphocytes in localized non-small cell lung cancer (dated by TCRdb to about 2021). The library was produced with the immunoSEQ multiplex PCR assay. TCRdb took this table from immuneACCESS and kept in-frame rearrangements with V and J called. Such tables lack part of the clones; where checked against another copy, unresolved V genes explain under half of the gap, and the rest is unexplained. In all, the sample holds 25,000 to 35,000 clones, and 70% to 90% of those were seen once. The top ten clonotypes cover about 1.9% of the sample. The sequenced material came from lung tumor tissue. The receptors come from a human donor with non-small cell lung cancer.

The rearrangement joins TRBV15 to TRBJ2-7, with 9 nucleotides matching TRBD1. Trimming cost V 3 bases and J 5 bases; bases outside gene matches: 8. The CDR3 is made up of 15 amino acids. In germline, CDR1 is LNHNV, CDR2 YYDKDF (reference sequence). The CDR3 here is CATSRGRDRAHEQYF. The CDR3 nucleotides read TGTGCCACCAGCAGGGGACGGGACAGGGCCCACGAGCAGTACTTC.

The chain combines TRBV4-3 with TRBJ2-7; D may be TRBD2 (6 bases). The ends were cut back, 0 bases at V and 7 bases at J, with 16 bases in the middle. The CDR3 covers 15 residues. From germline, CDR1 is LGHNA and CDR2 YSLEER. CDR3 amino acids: CASSQELTSSREQYF. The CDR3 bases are TGCGCCAGCAGCCAAGAACTTACTAGCAGCCGGGAGCAGTACTTC.

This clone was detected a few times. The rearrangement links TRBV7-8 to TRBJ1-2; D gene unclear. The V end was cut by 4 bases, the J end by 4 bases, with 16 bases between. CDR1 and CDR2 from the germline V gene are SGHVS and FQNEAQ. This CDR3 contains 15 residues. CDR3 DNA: TGTGCCAGCAGCTCCAATCAAGGTGGACCCTATGGCTACACCTTC. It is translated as CASSSNQGGPYGYTF.

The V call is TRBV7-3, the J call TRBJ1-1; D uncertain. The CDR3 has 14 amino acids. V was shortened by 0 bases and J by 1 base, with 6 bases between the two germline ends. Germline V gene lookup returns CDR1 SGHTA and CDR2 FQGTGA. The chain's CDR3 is CASSLTRENTEAFF. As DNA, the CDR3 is TGTGCCAGCAGCTTAACTCGTGAGAACACTGAAGCTTTCTTT.

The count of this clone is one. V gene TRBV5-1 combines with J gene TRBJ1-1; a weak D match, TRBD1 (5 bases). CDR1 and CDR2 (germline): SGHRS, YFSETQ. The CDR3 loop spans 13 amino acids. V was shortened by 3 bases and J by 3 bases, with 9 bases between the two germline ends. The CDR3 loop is CASSWGGDTEAFF. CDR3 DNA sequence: TGCGCCAGCAGCTGGGGGGGGGACACTGAAGCTTTCTTT. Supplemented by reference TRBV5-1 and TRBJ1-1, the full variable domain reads KAGVTQTPRYLIKTRGQQVTLSCSPISGHRSVSWYQQTPGQGLQFLFEYFSETQRNKGNFPGRFSGRQFSNSRSEMNVSTLELGDSALYLCASSWGGDTEAFFGQGTRLTVV.

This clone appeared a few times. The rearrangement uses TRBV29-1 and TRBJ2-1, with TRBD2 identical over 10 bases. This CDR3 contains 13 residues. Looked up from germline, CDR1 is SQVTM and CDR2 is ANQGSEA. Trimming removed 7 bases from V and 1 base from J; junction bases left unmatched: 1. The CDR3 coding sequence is TGCAGCGGTAGCGGGGGGTCCTACAATGAGCAGTTCTTC. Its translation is CSGSGGSYNEQFF.